This T cell receptor beta chain was documented in a study of PD-1 blockade in classical Hodgkin lymphoma. The V segment lost 5 bases and the J segment 5 bases; nucleotides outside the gene matches: 9. The CDR3 extends over 15 amino acids. CDR1 is KGHSH and CDR2 is LQKENI in the germline V gene. Overall study findings and caveats: Repertoire difference causes, possibly disease activity or prior therapy, remain undefined. Relative to healthy donors, newly diagnosed patients reportedly had lower baseline TCR diversity, which was reported as lower still in relapsed/refractory patients.

Sample time point: newly diagnosed, previously untreated cHL patient sample. Profiled with immunoSEQ multiplex PCR; TCRdb holds only in-frame clones, not every one. Of approximately 70,000 clones listed, over 90% are singletons. This clone was counted once. The antigen remains unidentified. Source material: peripheral blood mononuclear cells (PBMCs). The chain links TRBV18 to TRBJ1-2; TRBD1 agrees at 9 bases. The clonotype comes from a human donor with classical Hodgkin lymphoma. For the CDR3, the DNA is TGTGCCAGCTCATTTGACAGGGGGGGATCATATGGCTACACCTTC. Protein: CASSFDRGGSYGYTF.